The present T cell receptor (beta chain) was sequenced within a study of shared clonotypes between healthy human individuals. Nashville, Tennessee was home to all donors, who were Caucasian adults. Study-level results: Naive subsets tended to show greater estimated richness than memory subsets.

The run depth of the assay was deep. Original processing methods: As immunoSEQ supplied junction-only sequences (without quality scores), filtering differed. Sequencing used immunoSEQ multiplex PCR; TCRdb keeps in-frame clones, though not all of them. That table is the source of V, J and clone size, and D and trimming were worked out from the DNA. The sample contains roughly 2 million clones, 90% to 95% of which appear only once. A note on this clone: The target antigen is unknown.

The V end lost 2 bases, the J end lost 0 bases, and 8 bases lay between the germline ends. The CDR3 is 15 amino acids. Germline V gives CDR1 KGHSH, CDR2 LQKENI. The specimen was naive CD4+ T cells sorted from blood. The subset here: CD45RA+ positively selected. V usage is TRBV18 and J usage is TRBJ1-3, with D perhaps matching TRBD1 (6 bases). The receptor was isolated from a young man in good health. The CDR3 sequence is CASSPGQNSGNTIYF. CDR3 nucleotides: TGTGCCAGCTCACCAGGACAGAACTCTGGAAACACCATATATTTT.